The text below deals with one T cell receptor (beta chain). V was cut by 4 bases and J by 8 bases, with 12 bases left in between. Per the germline V gene, CDR1 is LGHDT and CDR2 is YNNKEL (reference sequence). CDR3 length equals 14 residues. Per the authors' pipeline: Scientists estimated how many nucleated cells there were by amplifying reference gene primers. The assay was immunoSEQ multiplex PCR, and TCRdb's table has in-frame clones only and misses some. That table gives V, J and clone size, and the DNA gave D and trimming. The repertoire consists of roughly 200,000 clones, with 60% to 85% occurring once and the leading ten covering 4.5% to 7%. The data belong to a study of blood T cell repertoires in COVID-19. Study-level background: The United States, Italy and Spain provided the acute and convalescent COVID-19 samples. From T cells, B-cell-depleted T cells, or PBMCs came the material, which was cDNA or gDNA.

This sequence was found in an older woman with acute or convalescent COVID-19. The gene calls are TRBV3-1 (or the pseudogene TRBV3-2) and TRBJ1-6; D remains ambiguous. The sample comprised peripheral blood. The CDR3 nucleotides read TGTGCCAGCAGCCCTCAGAGCGGGCATTCACCCCTCCACTTT. Translating gives CASSPQSGHSPLHF.